Listed below are T cell receptor beta chains from one sample, sequenced in a study of T cells after yellow fever vaccination. One entry per CDR3 protein, called by TCRdb with MiXCR from the 5' RACE reads. The table has about 360,000 distinct CDR3 sequences, 6.2% seen once. The sequenced sample was PBMCs, obtained 5 days after the yellow fever booster vaccination. The receptors shown here come from a man aged 25-40 years who received the YFV17D yellow fever vaccine. CDR3s include the opening cysteine and the closing phenylalanine or tryptophan. D genes are given only for firm matches. Rows may omit the clone size; those that give it use once, few, many or a size class.

TGCAGTGCTATCTCACAGGACTATACTCTAGAGTACCAAGAGACCCAGTACTTC | CSAISQDYTLEYQETQYF | TRBV20-1 | . | TRBJ2-5 | . | 18
TGCGCCAGCAGCTCTAGCGGGACCCAGCAGTTCTTC | CASSSSGTQQFF | TRBV5-1 | few | TRBJ2-1 | TRBD2 | 12
TGTGCCAGCAGCTCTGGGCGCTTCAATGAGCAGTTCTTC | CASSSGRFNEQFF | TRBV7-2 | . | TRBJ2-1 | . | 13
TGTGCCAGCAGTTTTCTAAGCGGGAGGGATTACGAGCAGTACTTC | CASSFLSGRDYEQYF | TRBV28 | many | TRBJ2-7 | TRBD2 | 15
TGTGCCGCACTGAGCTCCTACAATGAGCAGTTCTTC | CAALSSYNEQFF | TRBV30 | few | TRBJ2-1 | . | 12
TGTGCCAGCAGCTTCAATGCGGGGGCCCAAGAGACCCAGTACTTC | CASSFNAGAQETQYF | TRBV7-2 | few | TRBJ2-5 | . | 15
TGTGCCAGCAGCTTGACTAGGACCAATGAGCAGTTCTTC | CASSLTRTNEQFF | TRBV7-9 | few | TRBJ2-1 | . | 13
TGTGCCAGCAGTCCCATGGGCAGGGGCTACACCTTC | CASSPMGRGYTF | TRBV6-5 | . | TRBJ1-2 | . | 12
TGCGCCAGCACGGGCCTAGGACAGTCCCACGAGCAGTACTTC | CASTGLGQSHEQYF | TRBV5-1 | many | TRBJ2-7 | . | 14
TGTGCCAGCAGCTTTGTGGGCGCAGATACGCAGTATTTT | CASSFVGADTQYF | TRBV7-2 | . | TRBJ2-3 | . | 13
TGTGCCATCAGTGTCGGGGAGACCCAGTACTTC | CAISVGETQYF | TRBV10-3 | many | TRBJ2-5 | . | 11
TGCAGTGCTAGACGAAGGGAGACTGAGCAGTTCTTC | CSARRRETEQFF | TRBV20-1 | . | TRBJ2-1 | . | 12
TGCAGCGTTGCGGTAGGGACTAGCATCGCAGATACGCAGTATTTT | CSVAVGTSIADTQYF | TRBV29-1 | many | TRBJ2-3 | TRBD2 | 15
TGCGCCAGCAGCTTGATGGGGGGATCCTGGCTAGCGCACTCCTACGAGCAGTACTTC | CASSLMGGSWLAHSYEQYF | TRBV5-1 | few | TRBJ2-7 | . | 19
TGTGCCAGCAGCGAAACTGACCTACACAAAACAGATACGCAGTATTTT | CASSETDLHKTDTQYF | TRBV7-8 | few | TRBJ2-3 | . | 16
TGTGCCACCAGCAGAGAAACTAGCGGGCTGTACCAAGAGACCCAGTACTTC | CATSRETSGLYQETQYF | TRBV15 | few | TRBJ2-5 | TRBD2 | 17
TGTGCCAGTAGCACCGACACGGCCGGGATAGGAGAGCAGTACTTC | CASSTDTAGIGEQYF | TRBV19 | . | TRBJ2-7 | . | 15
TGTGCCAGCAGTTACTCTCAGGGGAGCTACGAGCAGTACTTC | CASSYSQGSYEQYF | TRBV6-5 | many | TRBJ2-7 | . | 14
TGCAGCGTTCTAGCGGGAGGATCCGAGCAGTACTTC | CSVLAGGSEQYF | TRBV29-1 | . | TRBJ2-7 | TRBD2 | 12
TGCAGGGGGGCGCAAGGGAAGACCCAGTACTTC | CRGAQGKTQYF | TRBV20-1 | . | TRBJ2-5 | . | 11
TGTGCCAGCAGCTACACAGGGTCCCTTCAAGAGACCCAGTACTTC | CASSYTGSLQETQYF | TRBV7-9 | few | TRBJ2-5 | . | 15
TGTGCCAGCCGTATTGTAGCGGGGGTGGGTGAGCAGTTCTTC | CASRIVAGVGEQFF | TRBV6-4 | . | TRBJ2-1 | TRBD2 | 14
TGCAGCGGGGGAGAAAGAGAGACCCAGTACTTC | CSGGERETQYF | TRBV29-1 | few | TRBJ2-5 | . | 11
TGTGCCAGTAGTCAACCGGGACTAGAGTACCAAGAGACCCAGTACTTC | CASSQPGLEYQETQYF | TRBV19 | few | TRBJ2-5 | TRBD2 | 16
TGTGCCACCAGAAGCGGGACAAACCAAGAGACCCAGTACTTC | CATRSGTNQETQYF | TRBV15 | few | TRBJ2-5 | . | 14